A single sample is the source of the 16 T cell receptor beta chains below, sequenced in a study of control samples from healthy donors and cancer patients. Profiled with immunoSEQ multiplex PCR; TCRdb holds only in-frame clones, not every one. This table holds under 7,500 clones, roughly 80% found once. The sample was formalin-fixed, paraffin-embedded tissue. The receptors here all came from a male donor with melanoma.

This clone was counted a single time. The chain couples TRBV4-3 to TRBJ1-2; a possible D gene is TRBD1 (5 bases). Germline CDR1 LGHNA, CDR2 YSLEER. CDR3 size: 14 residues. V gave up 1 base and J gave up 4 bases, with 10 bases separating them. Here the CDR3 DNA reads TGCGCCAGCAGCCAAGGACGACAGCTCTATGGCTACACCTTC. Protein: CASSQGRQLYGYTF.

The rearrangement uses TRBV29-1 and TRBJ2-7; TRBD1 aligns across 7 bases. The V gene end was trimmed by 1 base and the J gene end by 7 bases; junction bases not matched to a gene: 4. Germline V gene lookup returns CDR1 SQVTM and CDR2 ANQGSEA. This CDR3 contains 12 residues. Here the CDR3 DNA reads TGCAGCGTTGAAGGACAGGGTTGGGAGCAGTACTTC. Translating gives CSVEGQGWEQYF.

This clone was recorded only once. The chain is built from TRBV5-6 and TRBJ1-4, with D tentatively TRBD1 (6 bases). With 0 bases removed from V and 7 bases from J, the gap between germline ends came to 10 bases. The CDR3 runs to 14 residues. CDR1 and CDR2 (germline): SGHDT, YYEEEE. In DNA, the CDR3 is TGTGCCAGCAGCTTGGTGGGGGCAAGTGAAAAACTGTTTTTT. It specifies CASSLVGASEKLFF.

With respect to this clone: The CDR3 end shows no conserved phenylalanine or tryptophan, and so a read error is likely. The chain carries TRBV4-1 and TRBJ2-7, with no clear D. The CDR3 spans 12 residues. CDR1 and CDR2 from the germline V gene are MGHRA and YSYEKL. V was trimmed by 0 bases and J by 4 bases, leaving 4 bases between them. This CDR3 is CASSQEGYEQYL. Here the CDR3 DNA reads TGCGCCAGCAGCCAAGAAGGGTACGAGCAGTACCTC.

This chain connects TRBV9 to TRBJ2-5, with D perhaps matching TRBD1 (5 bases). CDR1 is SGDLS, CDR2 YYNGEE, per germline. The V end was cut by 3 bases, the J end by 5 bases, with 5 bases between. CDR3 length equals 11 residues. Here the CDR3 reads CASSEGETQYF. CDR3 bases: TGTGCCAGCAGCGAGGGGGAGACCCAGTACTTC.

This chain joins TRBV28 and TRBJ1-6, with D perhaps matching TRBD1 (5 bases). V lost 3 bases, J lost 5 bases, and 14 bases lay in between. The germline gives CDR1 MDHEN, CDR2 SYDVKM. This CDR3 region has 16 residues. CDR3 loop: CASSFSGGINNSPLHF. CDR3 coding DNA: TGTGCCAGCAGTTTTTCCGGGGGGATAAATAATTCACCCCTCCACTTT.

This clone was seen only once. This chain connects TRBV6-1 to TRBJ2-7; D might be TRBD2 (6 bases). CDR1 and CDR2 from the germline V gene are MNHNS and SASEGT. The CDR3 consists of 17 residues. V lost 4 bases and J 1 base, leaving 20 bases between the germline ends. CDR3 in amino acids: CASSGRRVSYSSYEQYF. Here the CDR3 DNA reads TGTGCCAGCAGTGGGCGGAGGGTTTCCTATTCTTCCTACGAGCAGTACTTC.

This chain connects TRBV27 to TRBJ1-1, with D possibly being TRBD1 (5 bases). With 0 bases removed from V and 5 bases from J, the gap between germline ends came to 7 bases. The germline CDR1 and CDR2 sequences are MNHEY and SMNVEV (reference sequence). This CDR3 comprises 13 residues. CDR3 amino acids: CASSLSAGTEAFF. Written as DNA, the CDR3 is TGTGCCAGCAGTTTATCGGCAGGGACTGAAGCTTTCTTT.

This chain joins TRBV7-9 and TRBJ2-2; D unclear. Germline V gene data show CDR1 as SEHNR and CDR2 as FQNEAQ (reference sequence). There are 17 residues in the CDR3. The V end lost 0 bases, the J end lost 0 bases, and 11 bases lay between the germline ends. The CDR3 region has the DNA TGTGCCAGCAGCTTAGCGCGTGACGCTGCGAACACCGGGGAGCTGTTTTTT. Translating gives CASSLARDAANTGELFF.

This clone occurred once. The chain joins TRBV2 to TRBJ1-2, with 8 bases that match TRBD1. The germline gives CDR1 SNHLY, CDR2 FYNNEI. V shed 5 bases and J 4 bases; nucleotides not matched to a gene: 6. This CDR3 is 14 amino acids long. Here the CDR3 DNA reads TGTGCCAGCAGTCGGTCGACAGGGGTCTATGGCTACACCTTC. Amino acid sequence: CASSRSTGVYGYTF.

V usage is TRBV18 and J usage is TRBJ1-5; tentatively, D is TRBD1 (6 bases). The CDR3 loop spans 14 amino acids. V was cut by 3 bases and J by 5 bases, with 11 bases left in between. The germline V gene has CDR1 KGHSH and CDR2 LQKENI. This CDR3 is CASSPLGADQPQHF. The CDR3 DNA reads as TGTGCCAGCTCACCCCTGGGGGCGGATCAGCCCCAGCATTTT.

This chain connects TRBV6-5 to TRBJ2-2; no clear D gene. Germline CDR1 MNHEY, CDR2 SVGAGI. There are 14 residues in the CDR3. Trimming left V 8 bases short and J 5 bases short, with 15 bases between. CDR3: CASQTSVKTGELFF. CDR3 nucleotide sequence: TGTGCCAGCCAAACTTCAGTCAAAACCGGGGAGCTGTTTTTT.

This clone was seen once. The V call is TRBV5-4, the J call TRBJ1-6, with 8 bases matching TRBD1. The CDR3 runs 14 residues. Germline CDR1 and CDR2: SGHNT and YYREEE (reference sequence). V lost 4 bases and J lost 10; bases outside the gene matches: 7. The DNA for the CDR3 is TGTGCCAGCAGCGTAGACAGGGGAAAATCACCCCTCCACTTT. Translating gives CASSVDRGKSPLHF.

This clone is a singleton in its sample. The genes are TRBV6-6 and TRBJ1-1; TRBD1 aligns across 8 bases. This CDR3 is 14 amino acids long. V shed 6 bases, J shed 4 bases, and the junction held 7 bases outside the gene matches. Germline V gene lookup returns CDR1 MNHNY and CDR2 SVGAGI (reference sequence). The CDR3 protein is CASSTGQGRTEAFF. The CDR3 DNA follows: TGTGCCAGCAGCACAGGACAGGGTCGCACTGAAGCTTTCTTT.

The rearrangement uses TRBV7-8 and TRBJ2-2; D is unresolved. The CDR3 totals 12 residues. The germline gives CDR1 SGHVS, CDR2 FQNEAQ. Trimming shortened V by 1 base and J by 7 bases, and 4 bases separated the two germline ends. The CDR3 loop is CASSLGFGELFF. In DNA, the CDR3 is TGTGCCAGCAGCTTAGGTTTCGGGGAGCTGTTTTTT.

The chain recombines TRBV6-5 with TRBJ2-7; maybe TRBD1 (5 bases). There are 13 residues in the CDR3. V lost 2 bases to trimming and J lost 4 bases, with 9 bases between them. Germline CDR1 MNHEY, CDR2 SVGAGI. CDR3 residues: CASSYRRGYEQYV. The CDR3 DNA is TGTGCCAGCAGTTACAGAAGGGGTTACGAGCAGTACGTC.